This T cell receptor beta chain was captured in a study of T-cell memory formation after mild COVID-19. Study-wide points: Contracting clones, day 15 to 85, had balanced CD4/CD8, and later expanders favored CD4+.

Remarks on this clonotype: Its antigen remains unidentified.

CDR3 length: 12 residues. The germline V gene has CDR1 LNHDA and CDR2 SQIVND (reference sequence). Between the trimmed V and J ends, which lost 3 bases and 8 bases, there was a span of 9 bases. TCRdb used MiXCR to reprocess the 5' RACE reads, holding one entry per CDR3 protein. The table records about 600,000 distinct CDR3 sequences, about a fifth of them present only once. The specimen was PBMCs or a T cell subset sorted from them (not recorded which). The chain has TRBV19 and TRBJ2-3; perhaps D is TRBD1 or TRBD2 (5 bases each). The sequence was collected from an adult woman who had mild COVID-19 (a few samples of this study predate the infection). Cell type and time point are not known. In nucleotides, the CDR3 is TGTGCCAGTAGTATCGGGGCTTTTACGCAGTATTTT. This codes for CASSIGAFTQYF. Drawing the rest from reference TRBV19 and TRBJ2-3, the complete variable domain is DGGITQSPKYLFRKEGQNVTLSCEQNLNHDAMYWYRQDPGQGLRLIYYSQIVNDFQKGDIAEGYSVSREKKESFPLTVTSAQKNPTAFYLCASSIGAFTQYFGPGTRLTVL.